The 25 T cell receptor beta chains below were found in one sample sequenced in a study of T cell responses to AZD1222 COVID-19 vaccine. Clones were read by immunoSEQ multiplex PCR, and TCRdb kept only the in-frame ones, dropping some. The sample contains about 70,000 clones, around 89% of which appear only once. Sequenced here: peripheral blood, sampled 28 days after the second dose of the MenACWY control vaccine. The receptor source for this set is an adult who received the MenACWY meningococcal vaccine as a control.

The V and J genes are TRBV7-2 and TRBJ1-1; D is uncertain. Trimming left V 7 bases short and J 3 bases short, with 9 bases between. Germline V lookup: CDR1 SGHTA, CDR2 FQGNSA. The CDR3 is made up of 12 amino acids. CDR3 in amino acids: CASTLSDTEAFF. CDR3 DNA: TGTGCCAGCACACTTTCGGACACTGAAGCTTTCTTT.

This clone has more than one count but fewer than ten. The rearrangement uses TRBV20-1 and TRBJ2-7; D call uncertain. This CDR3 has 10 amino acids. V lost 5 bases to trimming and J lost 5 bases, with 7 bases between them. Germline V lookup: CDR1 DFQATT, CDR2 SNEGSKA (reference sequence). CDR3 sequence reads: CSAWVDEQYF. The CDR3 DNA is TGCAGTGCTTGGGTGGACGAGCAGTACTTC.

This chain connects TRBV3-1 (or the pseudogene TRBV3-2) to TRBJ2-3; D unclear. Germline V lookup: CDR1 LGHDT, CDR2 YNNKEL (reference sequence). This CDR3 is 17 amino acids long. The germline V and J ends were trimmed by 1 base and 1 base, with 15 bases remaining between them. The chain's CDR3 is CASSQVLNSPGTDTQYF. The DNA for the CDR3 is TGTGCCAGCAGCCAAGTCCTCAACTCCCCTGGCACAGATACGCAGTATTTT.

CDR3 protein: CASSKGGQPQHF. The CDR3 DNA reads as TGTGCCAGCAGCAAAGGAGGTCAGCCCCAGCATTTT. V is TRBV9 and J is TRBJ1-5; no definite D call. This CDR3 is built from 12 residues. Trimming cost V 4 bases and J 6 bases, with 8 bases left between them. CDR1 is SGDLS and CDR2 is YYNGEE in the germline V gene. Full variable domain (outside the CDR3, taken from reference TRBV9 and TRBJ1-5): DSGVTQTPKHLITATGQRVTLRCSPRSGDLSVYWYQQSLDQGLQFLIQYYNGEERAKGNILERFSAQQFPDLHSELNLSSLELGDSALYFCASSKGGQPQHFGDGTRLSIL.

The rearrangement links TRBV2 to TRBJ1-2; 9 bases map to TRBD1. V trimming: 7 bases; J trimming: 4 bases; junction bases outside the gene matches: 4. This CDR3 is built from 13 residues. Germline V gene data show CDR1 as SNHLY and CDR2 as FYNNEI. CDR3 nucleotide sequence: TGTGCCAGCATTCTACAGGGGGCCTATGGCTACACCTTC. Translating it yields CASILQGAYGYTF.

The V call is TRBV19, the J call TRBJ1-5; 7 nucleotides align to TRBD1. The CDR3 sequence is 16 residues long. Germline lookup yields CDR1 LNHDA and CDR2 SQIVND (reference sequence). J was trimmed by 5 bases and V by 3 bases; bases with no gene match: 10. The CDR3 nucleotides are TGTGCCAGTAGTATCGTCGGCAGGGGGAGTTATCAGCCCCAGCATTTT. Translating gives CASSIVGRGSYQPQHF. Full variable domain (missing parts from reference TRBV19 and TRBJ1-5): DGGITQSPKYLFRKEGQNVTLSCEQNLNHDAMYWYRQDPGQGLRLIYYSQIVNDFQKGDIAEGYSVSREKKESFPLTVTSAQKNPTAFYLCASSIVGRGSYQPQHFGDGTRLSIL.

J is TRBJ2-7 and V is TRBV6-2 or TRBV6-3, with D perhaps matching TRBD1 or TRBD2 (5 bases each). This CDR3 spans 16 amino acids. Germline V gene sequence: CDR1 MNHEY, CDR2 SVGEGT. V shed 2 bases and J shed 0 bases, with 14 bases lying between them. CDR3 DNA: TGTGCCAGCAGTTACCGCCCCAGGGAGAGCTCCTACGAGCAGTACTTC. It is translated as CASSYRPRESSYEQYF.

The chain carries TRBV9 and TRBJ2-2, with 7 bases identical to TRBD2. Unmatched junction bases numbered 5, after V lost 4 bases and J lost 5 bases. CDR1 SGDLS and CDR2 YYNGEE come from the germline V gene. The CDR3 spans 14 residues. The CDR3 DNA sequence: TGTGCCAGCAGCCGAGCGGGGTCAACCGGGGAGCTGTTTTTT. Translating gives CASSRAGSTGELFF. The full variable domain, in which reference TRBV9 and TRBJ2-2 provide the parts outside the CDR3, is DSGVTQTPKHLITATGQRVTLRCSPRSGDLSVYWYQQSLDQGLQFLIQYYNGEERAKGNILERFSAQQFPDLHSELNLSSLELGDSALYFCASSRAGSTGELFFGEGSRLTVL.

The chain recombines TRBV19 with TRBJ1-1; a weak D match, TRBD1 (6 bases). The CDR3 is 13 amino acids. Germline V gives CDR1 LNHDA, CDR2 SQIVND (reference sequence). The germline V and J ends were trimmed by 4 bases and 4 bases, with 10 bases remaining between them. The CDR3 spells CASSTDRITEAFF. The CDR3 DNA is TGTGCCAGTAGTACCGACAGGATCACTGAAGCTTTCTTT.

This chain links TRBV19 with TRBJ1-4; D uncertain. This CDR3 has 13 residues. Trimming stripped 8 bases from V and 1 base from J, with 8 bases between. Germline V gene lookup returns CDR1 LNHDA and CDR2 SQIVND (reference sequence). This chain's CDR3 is CASRWRTNEKLFF. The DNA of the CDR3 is TGTGCCAGTCGGTGGAGAACTAATGAAAAACTGTTTTTT.

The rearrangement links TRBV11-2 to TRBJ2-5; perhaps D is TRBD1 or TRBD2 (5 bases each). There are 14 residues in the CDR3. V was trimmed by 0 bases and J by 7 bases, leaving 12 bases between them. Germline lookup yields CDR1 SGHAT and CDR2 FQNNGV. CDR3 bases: TGTGCCAGCAGCTTAGATTGGGACCCCACGACCCAGTACTTC. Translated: CASSLDWDPTTQYF.

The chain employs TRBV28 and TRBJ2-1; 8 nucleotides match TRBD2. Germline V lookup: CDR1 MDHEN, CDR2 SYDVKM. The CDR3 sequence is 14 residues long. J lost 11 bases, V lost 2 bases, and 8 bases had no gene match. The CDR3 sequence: CASSLSGTRIKQFF. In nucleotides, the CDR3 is TGTGCCAGCAGTTTAAGTGGGACTAGGATCAAGCAGTTCTTC.

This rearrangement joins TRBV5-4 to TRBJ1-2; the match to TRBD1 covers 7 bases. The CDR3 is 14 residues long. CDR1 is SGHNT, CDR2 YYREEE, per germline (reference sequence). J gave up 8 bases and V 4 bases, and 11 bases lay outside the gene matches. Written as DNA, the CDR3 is TGTGCCAGCAGCGACAACAGGGGACATTGGGGCTACACCTTC. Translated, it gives CASSDNRGHWGYTF.

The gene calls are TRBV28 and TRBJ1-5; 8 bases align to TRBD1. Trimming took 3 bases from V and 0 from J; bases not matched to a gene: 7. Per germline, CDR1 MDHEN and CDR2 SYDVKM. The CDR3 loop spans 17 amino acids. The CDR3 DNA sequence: TGTGCCAGCAGTTTCCTTGGACAGGGAGATAGCAATCAGCCCCAGCATTTT. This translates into CASSFLGQGDSNQPQHF.

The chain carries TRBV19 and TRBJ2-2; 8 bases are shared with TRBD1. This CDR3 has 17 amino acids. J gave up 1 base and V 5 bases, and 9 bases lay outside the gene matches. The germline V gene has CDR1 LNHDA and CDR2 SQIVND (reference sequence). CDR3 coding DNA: TGTGCCAGTAGTTCTGGGGAACAGGGGGTGAACACCGGGGAGCTGTTTTTT. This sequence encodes CASSSGEQGVNTGELFF.

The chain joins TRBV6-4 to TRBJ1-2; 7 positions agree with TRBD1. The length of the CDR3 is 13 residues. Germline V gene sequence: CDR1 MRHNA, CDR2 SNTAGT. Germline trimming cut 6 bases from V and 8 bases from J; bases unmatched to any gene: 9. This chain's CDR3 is CASSPHRGGGYTF. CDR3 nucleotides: TGTGCCAGCAGCCCACACAGGGGTGGCGGCTACACCTTC.

Here the CDR3 reads CASSDPPATQYF. The CDR3 DNA reads TGTGCCAGCAGTGACCCCCCGGCCACCCAGTACTTC. The J gene is TRBJ2-5, the V gene TRBV6-1; D is uncertain. The CDR3 consists of 12 residues. V was pared by 3 bases and J by 8 bases, with 10 bases between. Germline loops: CDR1 MNHNS, CDR2 SASEGT.

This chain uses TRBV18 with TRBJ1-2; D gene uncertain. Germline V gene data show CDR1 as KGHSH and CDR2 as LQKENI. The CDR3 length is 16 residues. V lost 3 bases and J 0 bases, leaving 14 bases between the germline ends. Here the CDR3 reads CASSPSRAPANYGYTF. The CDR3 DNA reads TGTGCCAGCTCACCGTCCCGGGCCCCGGCTAACTATGGCTACACCTTC.

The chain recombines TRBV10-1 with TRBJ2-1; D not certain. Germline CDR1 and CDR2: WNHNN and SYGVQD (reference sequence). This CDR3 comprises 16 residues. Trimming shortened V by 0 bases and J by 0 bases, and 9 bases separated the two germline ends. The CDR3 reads CASSESGVGSYNEQFF. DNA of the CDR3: TGCGCCAGCAGTGAGTCTGGGGTAGGCTCCTACAATGAGCAGTTCTTC.

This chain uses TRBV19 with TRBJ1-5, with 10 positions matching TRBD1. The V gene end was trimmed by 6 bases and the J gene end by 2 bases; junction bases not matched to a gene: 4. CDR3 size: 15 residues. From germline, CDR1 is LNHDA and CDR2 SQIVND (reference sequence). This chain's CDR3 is CASRGTGVGNQPQHF. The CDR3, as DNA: TGTGCCAGTAGGGGGACAGGGGTCGGCAATCAGCCCCAGCATTTT.

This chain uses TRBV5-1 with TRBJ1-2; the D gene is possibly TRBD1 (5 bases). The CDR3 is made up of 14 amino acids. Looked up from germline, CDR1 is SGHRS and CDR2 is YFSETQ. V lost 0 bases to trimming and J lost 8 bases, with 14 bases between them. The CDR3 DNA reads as TGCGCCAGCAGCTTGGAGGGACCCCGGGGGGGCTACACCTTC. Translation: CASSLEGPRGGYTF.

In nucleotides, the CDR3 is TGTGCCAGCTCACCGTCGGGAGGGTTCTACGAGCAGTACTTC. Its translation is CASSPSGGFYEQYF. The V gene is TRBV18, the J gene TRBJ2-7, with 8 bases identical to TRBD2. The V segment lost 3 bases and the J segment 3 bases; nucleotides outside the gene matches: 4. This CDR3 has 14 residues. The V gene's germline CDR1 is KGHSH and CDR2 LQKENI.

The DNA of the CDR3 is TGTGCCAGCAACCAGGCCCTCAGACCCTACGAGCAGTACTTC. Amino acid sequence: CASNQALRPYEQYF. This chain connects TRBV28 to TRBJ2-7; D gene unclear. V lost 7 bases and J 2 bases, leaving 15 bases between the germline ends. The CDR3 has 14 amino acids. Per germline, CDR1 MDHEN and CDR2 SYDVKM. Looking up the rest from reference TRBV28 and TRBJ2-7 gives the full variable domain: DVKVTQSSRYLVKRTGEKVFLECVQDMDHENMFWYRQDPGLGLRLIYFSYDVKMKEKGDIPEGYSVSREKKERFSLILESASTNQTSMYLCASNQALRPYEQYFGPGTRLTVT.

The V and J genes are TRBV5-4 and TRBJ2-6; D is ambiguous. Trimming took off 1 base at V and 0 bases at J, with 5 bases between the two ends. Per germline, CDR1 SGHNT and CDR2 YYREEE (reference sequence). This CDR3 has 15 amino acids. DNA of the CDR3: TGTGCCAGCAGCTTGTTCAGCTCTGGGGCCAACGTCCTGACTTTC. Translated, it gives CASSLFSSGANVLTF. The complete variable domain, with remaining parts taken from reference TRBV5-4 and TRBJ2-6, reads ETGVTQSPTHLIKTRGQQVTLRCSSQSGHNTVSWYQQALGQGPQFIFQYYREEENGRGNFPPRFSGLQFPNYSSELNVNALELDDSALYLCASSLFSSGANVLTFGAGSRLTVL.

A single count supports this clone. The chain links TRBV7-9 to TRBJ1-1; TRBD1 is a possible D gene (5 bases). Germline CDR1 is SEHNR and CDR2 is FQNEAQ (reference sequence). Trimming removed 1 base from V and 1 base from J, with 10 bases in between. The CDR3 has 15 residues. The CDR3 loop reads CASSLGGLPNTEAFF. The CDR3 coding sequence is TGTGCCAGCAGCTTAGGGGGACTCCCGAACACTGAAGCTTTCTTT.